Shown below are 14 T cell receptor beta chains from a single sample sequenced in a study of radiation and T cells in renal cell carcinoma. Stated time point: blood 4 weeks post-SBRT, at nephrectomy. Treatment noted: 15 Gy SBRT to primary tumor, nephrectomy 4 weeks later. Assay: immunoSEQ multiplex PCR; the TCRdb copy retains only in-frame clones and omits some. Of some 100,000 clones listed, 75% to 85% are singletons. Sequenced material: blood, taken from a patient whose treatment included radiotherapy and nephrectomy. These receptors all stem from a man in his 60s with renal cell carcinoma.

This CDR3 is CASSFRGTANTEAFF. In DNA, the CDR3 is TGTGCCAGCAGCTTCAGGGGTACCGCTAACACTGAAGCTTTCTTT. The chain couples TRBV11-2 to TRBJ1-1, with D possibly TRBD1 on 6 matching bases. This CDR3 has 15 amino acids. The germline gives CDR1 SGHAT, CDR2 FQNNGV. Trimming removed 3 bases at V and 2 bases at J, with 13 bases between.

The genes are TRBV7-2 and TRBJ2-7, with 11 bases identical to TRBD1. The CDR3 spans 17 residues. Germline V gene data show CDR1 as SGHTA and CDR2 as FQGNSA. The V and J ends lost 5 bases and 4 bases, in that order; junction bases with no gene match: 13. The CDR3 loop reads CASSTPPRGQGAYEQYF. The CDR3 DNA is TGTGCCAGCAGCACGCCACCCCGCGGACAGGGGGCATACGAGCAGTACTTC.

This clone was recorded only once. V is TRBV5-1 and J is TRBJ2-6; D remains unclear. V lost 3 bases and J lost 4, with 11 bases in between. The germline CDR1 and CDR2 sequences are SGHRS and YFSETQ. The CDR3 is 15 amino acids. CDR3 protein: CASSSTVSGANVLTF. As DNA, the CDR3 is TGCGCCAGCAGCTCTACAGTCTCCGGGGCCAACGTCCTGACTTTC.

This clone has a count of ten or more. CDR3 nucleotide sequence: TGCGCCAGCAGCATGCCTAGCGGGAGAAGCTCCTACAATGAGCAGTTCTTC. This translates into CASSMPSGRSSYNEQFF. V gene TRBV5-1 combines with J gene TRBJ2-1; TRBD2 agrees at 10 bases. The CDR3 contains 17 residues. Germline CDR1 SGHRS, CDR2 YFSETQ. After removal of 4 bases from V and 0 bases from J, the junction contained 7 bases not matched to a gene.

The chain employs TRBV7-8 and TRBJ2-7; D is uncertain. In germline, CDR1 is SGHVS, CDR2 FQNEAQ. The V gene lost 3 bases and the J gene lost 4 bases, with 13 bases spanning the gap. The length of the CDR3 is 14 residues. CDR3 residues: CASSLGTASYEQYF. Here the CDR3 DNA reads TGTGCCAGCAGCTTGGGAACTGCCTCTTACGAGCAGTACTTC.

CDR3 DNA sequence: TGTGCCAGCAGTGATACAGGGCCCTATGGCTACACCTTC. As protein: CASSDTGPYGYTF. The V call is TRBV2, the J call TRBJ1-2; the D gene is possibly TRBD1 (6 bases). The CDR3 is 13 residues long. V was pared by 3 bases and J by 4 bases, with 9 bases between. Per the germline V gene, CDR1 is SNHLY and CDR2 is FYNNEI. The whole variable domain, remainder taken from reference TRBV2 and TRBJ1-2, is EPEVTQTPSHQVTQMGQEVILRCVPISNHLYFYWYRQILGQKVEFLVSFYNNEISEKSEIFDDQFSVERPDGSNFTLKIRSTKLEDSAMYFCASSDTGPYGYTFGSGTRLTVV.

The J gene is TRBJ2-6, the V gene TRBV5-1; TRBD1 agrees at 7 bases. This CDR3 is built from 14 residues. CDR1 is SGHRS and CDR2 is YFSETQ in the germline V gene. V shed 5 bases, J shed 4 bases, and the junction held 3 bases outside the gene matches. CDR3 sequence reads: CASRQGRGANVLTF. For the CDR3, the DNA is TGCGCCAGCAGACAGGGGAGAGGGGCCAACGTCCTGACTTTC.

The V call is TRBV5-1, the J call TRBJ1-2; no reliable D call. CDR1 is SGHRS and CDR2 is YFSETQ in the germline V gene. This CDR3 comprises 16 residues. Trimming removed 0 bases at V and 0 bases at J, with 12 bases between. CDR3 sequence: CASSLGSGRANYGYTF. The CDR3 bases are TGCGCCAGCAGCTTGGGGTCGGGGAGAGCTAACTATGGCTACACCTTC.

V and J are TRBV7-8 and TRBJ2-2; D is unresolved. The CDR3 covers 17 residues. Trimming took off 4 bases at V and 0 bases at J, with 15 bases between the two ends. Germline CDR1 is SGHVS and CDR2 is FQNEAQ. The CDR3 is CASSSRVVPTNTGELFF. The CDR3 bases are TGTGCCAGCAGCTCCCGCGTCGTGCCCACGAACACCGGGGAGCTGTTTTTT.

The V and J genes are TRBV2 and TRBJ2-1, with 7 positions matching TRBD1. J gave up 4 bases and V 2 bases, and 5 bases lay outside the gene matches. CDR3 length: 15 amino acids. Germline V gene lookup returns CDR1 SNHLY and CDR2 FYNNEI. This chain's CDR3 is CASSERGQPYNEQFF. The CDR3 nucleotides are TGTGCCAGCAGTGAAAGGGGGCAGCCTTACAATGAGCAGTTCTTC.

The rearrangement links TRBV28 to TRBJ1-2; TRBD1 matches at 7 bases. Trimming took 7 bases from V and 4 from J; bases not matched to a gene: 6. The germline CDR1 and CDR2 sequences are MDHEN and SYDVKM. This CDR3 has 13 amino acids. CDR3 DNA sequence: TGTGCCAGCACCTTGACAGGGCCCTATGGCTACACCTTC. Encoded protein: CASTLTGPYGYTF.

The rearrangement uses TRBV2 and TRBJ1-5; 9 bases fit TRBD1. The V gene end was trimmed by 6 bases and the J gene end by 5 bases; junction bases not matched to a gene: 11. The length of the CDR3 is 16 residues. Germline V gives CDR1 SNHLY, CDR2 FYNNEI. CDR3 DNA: TGTGCCAGCAGAGATACGGACAGGGGACCTTATCAGCCCCAGCATTTT. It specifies CASRDTDRGPYQPQHF.

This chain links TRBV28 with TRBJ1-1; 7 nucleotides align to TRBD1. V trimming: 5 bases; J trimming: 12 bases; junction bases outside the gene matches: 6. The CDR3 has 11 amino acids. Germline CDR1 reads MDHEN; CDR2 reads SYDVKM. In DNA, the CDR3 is TGTGCCAGCAGTAGGGACAGTGGGACTTTCTTT. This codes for CASSRDSGTFF.

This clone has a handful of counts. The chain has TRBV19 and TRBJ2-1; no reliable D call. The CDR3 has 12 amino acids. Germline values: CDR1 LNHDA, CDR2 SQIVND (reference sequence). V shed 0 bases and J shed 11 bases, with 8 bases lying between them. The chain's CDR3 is CASSIEPQKQFF. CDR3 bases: TGTGCCAGTAGTATAGAACCGCAAAAGCAGTTCTTC.